One sample yielded the 30 T cell receptor beta chains listed below, sequenced in a study of OX40 agonist ivuxolimab in advanced cancers. Produced via immunoSEQ multiplex PCR; TCRdb's table is partial and in-frame only. Of 60,000 to 75,000 clones listed, 87% were seen once; the top ten hold approximately 1.3%. The sample was CD4+ or CD8+ T cells sorted from blood, taken in a trial of the OX40 agonist ivuxolimab. The receptor source for this set is an adult with an advanced solid tumor such as melanoma, head and neck, liver or kidney cancer.

This clone was counted a single time. The chain has TRBV7-2 and TRBJ2-7, with TRBD2 matching 7 bases. Germline trimming cut 4 bases from V and 4 bases from J; bases unmatched to any gene: 10. Germline loops: CDR1 SGHTA, CDR2 FQGNSA. The CDR3 spans 15 residues. The CDR3 region is CASSSVFAGEYEQYF. The DNA for the CDR3 is TGTGCCAGCAGCTCGGTCTTTGCGGGAGAGTACGAGCAGTACTTC.

The rearrangement uses TRBV4-3 and TRBJ1-4; D is perhaps TRBD1 (6 bases). This CDR3 spans 15 amino acids. CDR1 is LGHNA, CDR2 YSLEER, per germline. Trimming shortened V by 0 bases and J by 5 bases, and 10 bases separated the two germline ends. Here the CDR3 reads CASSQEGQRNEKLFF. The CDR3 bases are TGCGCCAGCAGCCAAGAAGGACAGAGAAATGAAAAACTGTTTTTT.

The CDR3 sequence is CASSQTRGGYGYTF. The CDR3 nucleotides read TGTGCCAGCAGCCAGACACGGGGTGGCTATGGCTACACCTTC. The genes are TRBV11-2 and TRBJ1-2; D is ambiguous. The CDR3 extends over 14 amino acids. V was clipped by 5 bases and J by 4 bases, with 14 bases between them. In germline, CDR1 is SGHAT, CDR2 FQNNGV.

The CDR3 reads CASRGGTYEQYF. The CDR3 region has the DNA TGTGCCAGTCGGGGAGGAACCTACGAGCAGTACTTC. The chain joins TRBV19 to TRBJ2-7, with TRBD2 as a possible D gene (6 bases). Germline V gives CDR1 LNHDA, CDR2 SQIVND (reference sequence). This CDR3 comprises 12 residues. V lost 8 bases, J lost 2 bases, and 10 bases lay in between.

The rearrangement links TRBV19 to TRBJ1-2; perhaps TRBD1 as D (6 bases). Germline CDR1 is LNHDA and CDR2 is SQIVND (reference sequence). V was clipped by 4 bases and J by 4 bases, with 16 bases between them. This CDR3 has 15 residues. The CDR3 sequence is CASSTPGGRPYGYTF. The CDR3 bases are TGTGCCAGTAGTACTCCGGGGGGCCGCCCCTATGGCTACACCTTC. The whole variable domain, filled in from reference TRBV19 and TRBJ1-2, reads DGGITQSPKYLFRKEGQNVTLSCEQNLNHDAMYWYRQDPGQGLRLIYYSQIVNDFQKGDIAEGYSVSREKKESFPLTVTSAQKNPTAFYLCASSTPGGRPYGYTFGSGTRLTVV.

The chain is built from TRBV27 and TRBJ2-7; 7 bases agree with TRBD2. Germline-derived CDR1 and CDR2 are MNHEY and SMNVEV (reference sequence). Trimming cost V 6 bases and J 1 base; bases outside gene matches: 9. The CDR3 is 15 amino acids. CDR3 sequence (DNA): TGTGCCAGCAGAGAGCTAGGGGAGGGATCCTACGAGCAGTACTTC. Encoded protein: CASRELGEGSYEQYF.

The table lists this clone with a count of one. V and J are TRBV11-3 and TRBJ2-3, with a weak D call TRBD1 (6 bases). Germline CDR1 and CDR2: SGHNT and YENEEA. The CDR3 totals 16 residues. V was cut by 3 bases and J by 0 bases, with 13 bases left in between. The CDR3 DNA follows: TGTGCCAGCAGCTTGGGACAAACCTCTAGCACAGATACGCAGTATTTT. It is translated as CASSLGQTSSTDTQYF.

This clone was detected only a few times. The chain has TRBV9 and TRBJ1-2; D unclear. V lost 7 bases and J lost 2, with 9 bases in between. This CDR3 is built from 12 residues. Germline loops: CDR1 SGDLS, CDR2 YYNGEE. In DNA form, the CDR3 reads TGTGCCAGCGGCGGGGTAAACTATGGCTACACCTTC. It codes for CASGGVNYGYTF.

The chain couples TRBV28 to TRBJ1-1; D not certain. Germline V CDR1 and CDR2: MDHEN, SYDVKM. CDR3 length: 16 residues. Trimming took off 3 bases at V and 1 base at J, with 15 bases between the two ends. This CDR3 is CASSLGRLKPNTEAFF. The CDR3 DNA reads as TGTGCCAGCAGTTTGGGTCGTCTAAAGCCGAACACTGAAGCTTTCTTT. Based on the CDR3 plus reference TRBV28 and TRBJ1-1, the full variable domain is DVKVTQSSRYLVKRTGEKVFLECVQDMDHENMFWYRQDPGLGLRLIYFSYDVKMKEKGDIPEGYSVSREKKERFSLILESASTNQTSMYLCASSLGRLKPNTEAFFGQGTRLTVV.

With regard to this clone: One end of the junction does not line up with germline, which may come from a read error. The V call is TRBV6-1, the J call TRBJ1-2; 7 bases are a match to TRBD1. Germline-derived CDR1 and CDR2 are MNHNS and SASEGT. The CDR3 is 13 amino acids. CDR3 in amino acids: CASSPQEGRGGLF. DNA of the CDR3: TGTGCCAGCAGCCCCCAAGAGGGAAGAGGGGGCCTCTTC.

The chain couples TRBV7-6 to TRBJ2-3, with 12 bases fitting TRBD2. This CDR3 has 16 residues. V dropped 2 bases and J dropped 6; count of bases not matched to a gene: 6. Per germline, CDR1 SGHVS and CDR2 FNYEAQ. This chain's CDR3 is CASSLILAGGSDTQYF. The CDR3 DNA is TGTGCCAGCAGCTTAATACTAGCGGGAGGTTCGGATACGCAGTATTTT.

V is TRBV6-1 and J is TRBJ1-5; no reliable D call. This CDR3 region has 14 residues. Per the germline V gene, CDR1 is MNHNS and CDR2 is SASEGT. The germline V and J ends were trimmed by 6 bases and 2 bases, with 11 bases remaining between them. CDR3 in amino acids: CASRDPTRNQPQHF. As DNA, the CDR3 is TGTGCCAGCAGGGACCCGACTCGCAATCAGCCCCAGCATTTT.

V gene TRBV15 combines with J gene TRBJ2-2; possible D gene TRBD1, 6 bases. The CDR3 loop spans 14 amino acids. The germline gives CDR1 LNHNV, CDR2 YYDKDF (reference sequence). Trimming removed 0 bases from V and 6 bases from J, with 8 bases in between. CDR3 loop: CATSRDKGAGELFF. As DNA, the CDR3 is TGTGCCACCAGCAGAGATAAGGGGGCCGGGGAGCTGTTTTTT.

This clone has only a few counts. CDR3 nucleotide sequence: TGTGCCTGGGGACAGCAGAACACTGAAGCTTTCTTT. The encoded protein is CAWGQQNTEAFF. The rearrangement links TRBV30 to TRBJ1-1; TRBD1 is a possible D gene (6 bases). The V gene lost 5 bases and the J gene lost 1 base, with 8 bases spanning the gap. Germline lookup yields CDR1 GTSNPN and CDR2 SVGIG (reference sequence). The CDR3 loop spans 12 amino acids. The full variable domain, in which reference TRBV30 and TRBJ1-1 provide the parts outside the CDR3, is SQTIHQWPATLVQPVGSPLSLECTVEGTSNPNLYWYRQAAGRGLQLLFYSVGIGQISSEVPQNLSASRPQDRQFILSSKKLLLSDSGFYLCAWGQQNTEAFFGQGTRLTVV.

The V call is TRBV27, the J call TRBJ1-2, with 9 bases matching TRBD1. The CDR3 length is 15 residues. Germline loops: CDR1 MNHEY, CDR2 SMNVEV (reference sequence). V was clipped by 0 bases and J by 2 bases; unmatched bases: 1. This CDR3 reads CASSLSGTGNYGYTF. CDR3 DNA: TGTGCCAGCAGTTTATCCGGGACAGGGAACTATGGCTACACCTTC.

V gene TRBV11-2 combines with J gene TRBJ2-1; TRBD2 matches 14 bases. The germline V gene encodes CDR1 SGHAT and CDR2 FQNNGV. The V gene end was trimmed by 5 bases and the J gene end by 7 bases; junction bases not matched to a gene: 7. This CDR3 comprises 16 residues. CDR3 DNA: TGTGCCAGCAGCCGTTGGACTAGCGGGGGGTGGAATGAGCAGTTCTTC. This translates into CASSRWTSGGWNEQFF.

The genes are TRBV30 and TRBJ1-5; TRBD1 aligns across 8 bases. J was trimmed by 6 bases and V by 0 bases; bases with no gene match: 7. The CDR3 length is 15 residues. Germline lookup yields CDR1 GTSNPN and CDR2 SVGIG (reference sequence). In nucleotides, the CDR3 is TGTGCCTGGAGTGTTCCAGGACAGGGAGGTCAGCCCCAGCATTTT. It yields the protein CAWSVPGQGGQPQHF.

The chain recombines TRBV7-9 with TRBJ1-2; 7 bases line up with TRBD1. This CDR3 comprises 16 residues. V lost 1 base to trimming and J lost 8 bases; unmatched junction nucleotides: 13. CDR1 is SEHNR, CDR2 FQNEAQ, per germline (reference sequence). The CDR3 protein is CASSLGISQGVGGYTF. DNA of the CDR3: TGTGCCAGCAGCTTAGGAATAAGTCAGGGGGTGGGCGGCTACACCTTC. Variable domain in full (rest from reference TRBV7-9 and TRBJ1-2): DTGVSQNPRHKITKRGQNVTFRCDPISEHNRLYWYRQTLGQGPEFLTYFQNEAQLEKSRLLSDRFSAERPKGSFSTLEIQRTEQGDSAMYLCASSLGISQGVGGYTFGSGTRLTVV.

The chain has TRBV7-9 and TRBJ2-3; D is ambiguous. This CDR3 contains 14 residues. The V and J ends lost 6 bases and 5 bases respectively, with 15 bases between them. The germline gives CDR1 SEHNR, CDR2 FQNEAQ (reference sequence). CDR3 sequence: CASRLMQAGDTQYF. The CDR3 region has the DNA TGTGCCAGCAGGCTCATGCAGGCAGGAGATACGCAGTATTTT.

This sequence joins TRBV18 and TRBJ1-1, with 11 bases that match TRBD1. Germline-derived CDR1 and CDR2 are KGHSH and LQKENI. The CDR3 contains 14 residues. V gave up 6 bases and J gave up 7 bases; unmatched junction bases: 7. The CDR3 nucleotides are TGTGCCAGCTCGATCGGACAGGGGGCCGTTGAAGCTTTCTTT. Translated, it gives CASSIGQGAVEAFF.

This clone was observed once. The V and J genes are TRBV5-1 and TRBJ2-2; possible D gene TRBD1, 5 bases. The CDR3 runs 15 residues. Germline lookup yields CDR1 SGHRS and CDR2 YFSETQ. The V and J ends lost 4 bases and 1 base respectively, with 11 bases between them. The CDR3 here is CASSIITGNTGELFF. In nucleotides, the CDR3 is TGCGCCAGCAGCATCATTACAGGGAACACCGGGGAGCTGTTTTTT.

The V call is TRBV4-1, the J call TRBJ2-3; tentative D call: TRBD2 (6 bases). V lost 0 bases and J lost 2, with 15 bases in between. Per the germline V gene, CDR1 is MGHRA and CDR2 is YSYEKL. This CDR3 is 17 amino acids long. The CDR3 DNA is TGCGCCAGCAGCCAAGACCCCCCCGGGAGTATCACAGATACGCAGTATTTT. It translates to CASSQDPPGSITDTQYF.

The V call is TRBV14, the J call TRBJ2-2; perhaps TRBD2 as D (5 bases). V dropped 6 bases and J dropped 1 base, with 15 bases sitting between them. The length of the CDR3 is 16 residues. Germline CDR1 is SGHDN and CDR2 is FVKESK. Here the CDR3 DNA reads TGTGCCAGCAGGCACGGGGATGCGGGGAACACCGGGGAGCTGTTTTTT. Its protein is CASRHGDAGNTGELFF.

The rearrangement links TRBV7-2 to TRBJ1-5; tentatively, D is TRBD1 (5 bases). Germline values: CDR1 SGHTA, CDR2 FQGNSA. There are 16 residues in the CDR3. The V end lost 4 bases, the J end lost 4 bases, and 17 bases lay between the germline ends. CDR3 bases: TGTGCCAGCAGCTCCCGGGGGGGAGTAACAAATCAGCCCCAGCATTTT. The encoded protein is CASSSRGGVTNQPQHF.

The chain links TRBV7-3 to TRBJ2-4; TRBD2 might be the D (5 bases). The CDR3 loop spans 15 amino acids. The germline V and J ends were trimmed by 2 bases and 9 bases, with 17 bases remaining between them. The germline CDR1 and CDR2 sequences are SGHTA and FQGTGA. Here the CDR3 reads CASSLGAGLAGIQYF. The CDR3 DNA sequence: TGTGCCAGCAGCTTAGGCGCCGGCCTAGCAGGCATTCAGTACTTC.

V gene TRBV7-9 combines with J gene TRBJ2-5; 11 bases align to TRBD2. CDR1 SEHNR and CDR2 FQNEAQ come from the germline V gene (reference sequence). The CDR3 is made up of 15 amino acids. J gave up 2 bases and V 3 bases, and 2 bases lay outside the gene matches. The CDR3 DNA reads as TGTGCCAGCAGCTTGCCTAGCGGGGGGCAAGAGACCCAGTACTTC. It translates to CASSLPSGGQETQYF.

The chain joins TRBV2 to TRBJ2-5; the D is unclear. Germline V gives CDR1 SNHLY, CDR2 FYNNEI. The CDR3 contains 14 residues. Trimming removed 6 bases from V and 4 bases from J, with 15 bases in between. As DNA, the CDR3 is TGTGCCAGCAGAAATCACCTAGAATCAGAGACCCAGTACTTC. It is translated as CASRNHLESETQYF.

The chain employs TRBV5-1 and TRBJ2-5; maybe TRBD2 (5 bases). The length of the CDR3 is 15 residues. V lost 0 bases and J 0 bases, leaving 9 bases between the germline ends. Germline CDR1 and CDR2: SGHRS and YFSETQ. CDR3 sequence (DNA): TGCGCCAGCAGCTTGGCGGGGATGTACCAAGAGACCCAGTACTTC. Amino acid sequence: CASSLAGMYQETQYF.

The V call is TRBV28, the J call TRBJ2-7, with D possibly matching TRBD1 (6 bases). Trimming removed 2 bases from V and 0 bases from J, with 20 bases in between. CDR3 length equals 18 residues. The V gene's germline CDR1 is MDHEN and CDR2 SYDVKM. Here the CDR3 DNA reads TGTGCCAGCAGTTTAGGTAACTACGGACAGCGGAGCTCCTACGAGCAGTACTTC. Residues: CASSLGNYGQRSSYEQYF.

There are a few counts of this clone. V and J are TRBV11-2 and TRBJ2-4; TRBD2 aligns across 7 bases. The J segment lost 5 bases and the V segment lost 6 bases, leaving 10 bases of the junction unmatched. This CDR3 is 15 amino acids long. Germline V gives CDR1 SGHAT, CDR2 FQNNGV. DNA for the CDR3: TGTGCCAGCAGTAACGCCGGGACTAAAGAAAACATTCAGTACTTC. Its protein product is CASSNAGTKENIQYF.